The next 7 T cell receptor beta chains were all read from a single sample in a study of cytomegalovirus exposure and HLA in healthy donors. The PCR employed 60 Vbeta primers together with 13 Jbeta primers. The protocol was immunoSEQ multiplex PCR, while the TCRdb copy is restricted to in-frame clones and leaves out a portion. The table records approximately 190,000 clones, about nine tenths of them present only once. The material sequenced was PBMCs. The receptors originated from a young man in good health and CMV-seronegative.

This clone was observed once. J is TRBJ1-1 and V is TRBV2; D gene uncertain. Trimming shortened V by 8 bases and J by 3 bases, and 16 bases separated the two germline ends. This CDR3 has 14 residues. Germline V gene data show CDR1 as SNHLY and CDR2 as FYNNEI. In DNA, the CDR3 is TGTGCCAGCTCCGCAACCGGGAGGTACACTGAAGCTTTCTTT. Protein product: CASSATGRYTEAFF.

V and J are TRBV19 and TRBJ2-1, with 7 bases aligning to TRBD1. Trimming at V came to 4 bases and at J to 2 bases, leaving 20 bases not matched to a gene. The CDR3 extends over 20 amino acids. CDR1 LNHDA and CDR2 SQIVND come from the germline V gene (reference sequence). The CDR3 loop is CASSKPKGATGSWAYNEQFF. The CDR3 nucleotides read TGTGCCAGTAGTAAGCCAAAGGGGGCGACAGGGTCATGGGCCTACAATGAGCAGTTCTTC.

The chain carries TRBV7-9 and TRBJ1-1; 7 nucleotides align to TRBD1. The germline gives CDR1 SEHNR, CDR2 FQNEAQ (reference sequence). With V trimmed by 1 base and J by 0 bases, 8 bases remained unmatched. The CDR3 runs to 17 residues. The CDR3 sequence is CASSLGGQSLMNTEAFF. The CDR3 DNA reads as TGTGCCAGCAGCTTAGGGGGACAGAGCTTAATGAACACTGAAGCTTTCTTT.

In DNA form, the CDR3 reads TGTGCCAGCAGGACCGGGACTAGCGTAGACAATGAGCAGTTCTTC. Translated, it gives CASRTGTSVDNEQFF. V and J are TRBV28 and TRBJ2-1; 10 nucleotides match TRBD2. The V and J ends lost 6 bases and 5 bases, in that order; junction bases with no gene match: 7. The CDR3 extends over 15 amino acids. CDR1 is MDHEN, CDR2 SYDVKM, per germline.

The DNA of the CDR3 is TGCGCCAGCAGCTCAAACAGCGGGGGGGCCCGTTCCTACAATGAGCAGTTCTTC. This encodes CASSSNSGGARSYNEQFF. This rearrangement joins TRBV5-1 to TRBJ2-1; 10 bases map to TRBD2. CDR1 and CDR2 from the germline V gene are SGHRS and YFSETQ. Trimming removed 3 bases from V and 1 base from J; junction bases left unmatched: 10. The CDR3 has 18 amino acids.

CDR3 nucleotide sequence: TGTGCCAGCAGCTTGCTGTCGGGGGGACGGACCGGGGAGCTGTTTTTT. The encoded protein is CASSLLSGGRTGELFF. The chain is built from TRBV5-5 and TRBJ2-2; TRBD2 aligns across 7 bases. The germline V gene has CDR1 SGHKS and CDR2 YYEKEE (reference sequence). Trimming removed 1 base from V and 5 bases from J; junction bases left unmatched: 8. The CDR3 loop spans 16 amino acids.

The chain has TRBV19 and TRBJ1-2; no firm D call. Germline V gene sequence: CDR1 LNHDA, CDR2 SQIVND (reference sequence). V lost 7 bases and J 4 bases, leaving 16 bases between the germline ends. The CDR3 consists of 14 residues. The CDR3 region is CASTGRTEPYGYTF. The CDR3 DNA reads as TGTGCCAGTACCGGTCGAACAGAACCCTATGGCTACACCTTC. Filled out from reference TRBV19 and TRBJ1-2, the complete variable domain reads DGGITQSPKYLFRKEGQNVTLSCEQNLNHDAMYWYRQDPGQGLRLIYYSQIVNDFQKGDIAEGYSVSREKKESFPLTVTSAQKNPTAFYLCASTGRTEPYGYTFGSGTRLTVV.